The 20 T cell receptor beta chains listed next were all sequenced from one sample in a study of a mutant IDH1 vaccine in newly diagnosed glioma. These receptors are not linked to any known antigen. Profiling relied on immunoSEQ multiplex PCR, and the TCRdb table lists in-frame clones only, not all of them. Altogether approximately 60,000 clones are present, 70% to 90% being singletons, with the ten largest covering approximately 4.2%. Time point indicated: week 5, during vaccination. Alongside topical imiquimod, each dose of vaccine comprised 300 ug of mutant IDH1 20-mer peptide. The input for sequencing was PBMCs, taken from a glioma patient whose treatment included an IDH1 peptide vaccine. These receptors originate from a woman between 40 and 55 years old with glioma.

The CDR3 sequence: CASRMDRGRGNTIYF. The CDR3 DNA reads TGTGCCAGTAGGATGGACAGAGGGAGAGGAAACACCATATATTTT. The chain recombines TRBV19 with TRBJ1-3; D possibly corresponds to TRBD1 (6 bases). The CDR3 has 15 amino acids. Germline lookup yields CDR1 LNHDA and CDR2 SQIVND (reference sequence). V lost 6 bases and J lost 4, with 16 bases in between.

V gene TRBV2 combines with J gene TRBJ2-7; 7 bases are shared with TRBD1. V shed 6 bases and J 0 bases; nucleotides not matched to a gene: 8. Germline CDR1 and CDR2: SNHLY and FYNNEI. CDR3 length: 15 residues. The CDR3 spells CASSPDRVGSYEQYF. In nucleotides, the CDR3 is TGTGCCAGCAGCCCCGACAGGGTAGGCTCCTACGAGCAGTACTTC.

The chain links TRBV29-1 to TRBJ1-1; D is ambiguous. CDR1 is SQVTM and CDR2 is ANQGSEA in the germline V gene. The CDR3 is made up of 12 amino acids. Trimming left V 0 bases short and J 5 bases short, with 7 bases between. The CDR3: CSVEDRRTEAFF. The CDR3 region has the DNA TGCAGCGTTGAAGATAGGAGGACTGAAGCTTTCTTT.

The chain couples TRBV5-4 to TRBJ2-7; perhaps TRBD1 as D (6 bases). CDR1 and CDR2 from the germline V gene are SGHNT and YYREEE (reference sequence). CDR3 length: 15 amino acids. Trimming removed 0 bases from V and 5 bases from J, with 15 bases in between. The CDR3 is CASSLGLNRVDEQYF. DNA for the CDR3: TGTGCCAGCAGCTTGGGGCTTAACAGGGTGGACGAGCAGTACTTC.

V and J are TRBV9 and TRBJ1-1; unclear D gene. This CDR3 contains 12 residues. V was shortened by 1 base and J by 4 bases, with 5 bases between the two germline ends. Germline V gives CDR1 SGDLS, CDR2 YYNGEE. CDR3 in amino acids: CASSVSGTEAFF. The CDR3 nucleotides read TGTGCCAGCAGCGTATCGGGCACTGAAGCTTTCTTT.

The V call is TRBV6-6, the J call TRBJ2-1, with 10 bases lining up with TRBD2. This CDR3 spans 15 amino acids. CDR1 is MNHNY and CDR2 is SVGAGI in the germline V gene (reference sequence). Germline trimming cut 8 bases from V and 7 bases from J; bases unmatched to any gene: 11. The CDR3 DNA reads as TGTGCCAGCTTTCAGAGCGGGAGGGAGAGAAATGAGCAGTTCTTC. It codes for CASFQSGRERNEQFF.

The chain uses TRBV7-9 and TRBJ2-7; no clear D gene. The germline V gene encodes CDR1 SEHNR and CDR2 FQNEAQ (reference sequence). The CDR3 is 16 residues long. Trimming left V 5 bases short and J 5 bases short, with 22 bases between. The CDR3 reads CASSPPFRNGLDEQYF. CDR3 DNA: TGTGCCAGCAGCCCCCCCTTCCGGAACGGGCTTGACGAGCAGTACTTC.

Notes on this clone: Other DNA sequences within the sample encode an identical CDR3. V and J are TRBV11-2 and TRBJ2-1, with 12 positions matching TRBD2. V was clipped by 5 bases and J by 3 bases; unmatched bases: 5. The CDR3 covers 16 residues. Germline CDR1 and CDR2: SGHAT and FQNNGV. Here the CDR3 reads CASSARLAGVYNEQFF. As DNA, the CDR3 is TGTGCCAGCAGCGCCAGACTAGCGGGGGTCTACAATGAGCAGTTCTTC.

The genes are TRBV4-1 and TRBJ2-7; 9 positions match TRBD1. V gave up 6 bases and J gave up 5 bases; unmatched junction bases: 8. Germline CDR1 MGHRA, CDR2 YSYEKL. CDR3 length: 14 amino acids. As DNA, the CDR3 is TGCGCCAGCAGTCTCCCGGGACAGGGAAACGAGCAGTACTTC. It codes for CASSLPGQGNEQYF.

The chain is built from TRBV7-8 and TRBJ1-1, with TRBD1 matching over 8 bases. Per germline, CDR1 SGHVS and CDR2 FQNEAQ. There are 19 residues in the CDR3. V gave up 4 bases and J gave up 1 base; unmatched junction bases: 17. CDR3 amino acids: CASSSPGQGGGRGNTEAFF. Written as DNA, the CDR3 is TGTGCCAGCAGCTCGCCCGGACAGGGCGGAGGTAGGGGGAACACTGAAGCTTTCTTT.

V and J are TRBV10-2 and TRBJ1-2; 9 bases fit TRBD1. The germline V gene has CDR1 WSHSY and CDR2 SAAADI. This CDR3 contains 16 residues. Trimming took 6 bases from V and 0 from J; bases not matched to a gene: 8. CDR3 sequence (DNA): TGCGCCAGCAGCGACCCCCGGACAGGGGCTAACTATGGCTACACCTTC. It yields the protein CASSDPRTGANYGYTF.

The CDR3 DNA reads as TGTGCCAGCAGCAAACCGGGACACCCTCACGAGCAGTACTTC. Its translation is CASSKPGHPHEQYF. The chain recombines TRBV21-1 with TRBJ2-7; the table's D gene call, TRBD1, was not cross checked with the DNA. TRBV21-1 is a documented pseudogene. The CDR3 has 14 amino acids.

The rearrangement joins TRBV14 to TRBJ2-5, with unresolved D. V lost 1 base and J lost 5, with 11 bases in between. Germline V gene lookup returns CDR1 SGHDN and CDR2 FVKESK. This CDR3 comprises 14 residues. The chain's CDR3 is CASSQGARSETQYF. CDR3 sequence (DNA): TGTGCCAGCAGCCAAGGAGCTAGGTCTGAGACCCAGTACTTC.

This clone was seen a single time. This chain uses TRBV5-4 with TRBJ2-1, with TRBD2 as a possible D gene (6 bases). With 0 bases removed from V and 5 bases from J, the gap between germline ends came to 12 bases. CDR3 length: 15 residues. Germline-derived CDR1 and CDR2 are SGHNT and YYREEE (reference sequence). CDR3 residues: CASSLALGGDNEQFF. The CDR3 nucleotides read TGTGCCAGCAGCTTGGCCCTAGGCGGGGACAATGAGCAGTTCTTC.

V is TRBV9 and J is TRBJ2-7; D possibly corresponds to TRBD2 (5 bases). Between the trimmed V and J ends, which lost 4 bases and 3 bases, there was a span of 26 bases. CDR3 length equals 18 residues. Germline V lookup: CDR1 SGDLS, CDR2 YYNGEE. The CDR3 DNA reads TGTGCCAGCAGCCCAGAGGACCCGATTCGCGGGCCTCGCTACGAGCAGTACTTC. This sequence encodes CASSPEDPIRGPRYEQYF.

This chain links TRBV18 with TRBJ2-3; D is possibly TRBD1 (6 bases). The germline V gene encodes CDR1 KGHSH and CDR2 LQKENI. This CDR3 is built from 17 residues. The ends were cut back, 1 base at V and 0 bases at J, with 14 bases in the middle. The CDR3 sequence: CASSPLRAQGSTDTQYF. In nucleotides, the CDR3 is TGTGCCAGCTCACCACTGAGGGCCCAGGGGAGCACAGATACGCAGTATTTT. The full variable domain, its missing parts supplied by reference TRBV18 and TRBJ2-3, is NAGVMQNPRHLVRRRGQEARLRCSPMKGHSHVYWYRQLPEEGLKFMVYLQKENIIDESGMPKERFSAEFPKEGPSILRIQQVVRGDSAAYFCASSPLRAQGSTDTQYFGPGTRLTVL.

This chain connects TRBV7-8 to TRBJ2-6; no firm D call. V lost 5 bases and J lost 4, with 9 bases in between. Germline V gene sequence: CDR1 SGHVS, CDR2 FQNEAQ. The CDR3 sequence is 14 residues long. The CDR3 bases are TGTGCCAGCAGCGCACAACCCGGGGCCAACGTCCTGACTTTC. Translated: CASSAQPGANVLTF.

The rearrangement joins TRBV5-4 to TRBJ2-5, with TRBD2 as a possible D gene (5 bases). CDR3 length equals 14 residues. V lost 4 bases and J 6 bases, leaving 16 bases between the germline ends. The V gene's germline CDR1 is SGHNT and CDR2 YYREEE (reference sequence). In DNA, the CDR3 is TGTGCCAGCAGCCCGGGGTGGTCCGACAAGACCCAGTACTTC. Its translation: CASSPGWSDKTQYF.

This clone occurred once. The chain carries TRBV15 and TRBJ2-2, with no clear D. V was clipped by 0 bases and J by 6 bases, with 8 bases between them. Germline lookup yields CDR1 LNHNV and CDR2 YYDKDF (reference sequence). The CDR3 extends over 14 amino acids. Here the CDR3 reads CATSREASAGELFF. The DNA of the CDR3 is TGTGCCACCAGCAGAGAGGCGAGCGCCGGGGAGCTGTTTTTT.

The genes are TRBV29-1 and TRBJ1-1; TRBD1 agrees at 8 bases. V lost 7 bases to trimming and J lost 1 base; unmatched junction nucleotides: 5. There are 13 residues in the CDR3. Germline lookup yields CDR1 SQVTM and CDR2 ANQGSEA. In DNA form, the CDR3 reads TGCAGCGGCGACGGGACAGGGAACACTGAAGCTTTCTTT. Protein sequence: CSGDGTGNTEAFF.